The next 25 T cell receptor beta chains were all read from a single sample in a study of blood T cells in healthy people across ages. A second PCR of 7 to 11 cycles used a sample-barcoded 5' primer and a J-beta primer mix. From the 5' RACE reads, TCRdb called clonotypes with MiXCR, one entry per CDR3 protein. The repertoire holds some 930,000 distinct CDR3 sequences, around 29% seen once, with approximately 10% in the top ten. These same records also appear under a second study, on T cells of mothers and their children.

What was sequenced was blood. Source of these receptors: a woman aged 40 to 49 in good health.

The V call is TRBV20-1, the J call TRBJ1-5; no definite D call. The CDR3 runs to 14 residues. V was trimmed by 0 bases and J by 0 bases, leaving 6 bases between them. Germline values: CDR1 DFQATT, CDR2 SNEGSKA (reference sequence). The CDR3 reads CSARDLNSNQPQHF. In DNA, the CDR3 is TGCAGTGCTAGAGATCTTAATAGCAATCAGCCCCAGCATTTT.

The chain uses TRBV3-1 and TRBJ2-3; D is unresolved. V was clipped by 0 bases and J by 3 bases, with 7 bases between them. Germline V gene data show CDR1 as LGHDT and CDR2 as YNNKEL (reference sequence). The CDR3 consists of 14 residues. The CDR3 DNA is TGTGCCAGCAGCCAAGATGACCGTACAGATACGCAGTATTTT. It is translated as CASSQDDRTDTQYF.

The rearrangement links TRBV6-5 to TRBJ2-3; 7 positions agree with TRBD2. This CDR3 has 15 residues. V was pared by 0 bases and J by 3 bases, with 3 bases of the junction left unmatched. Germline V gene data show CDR1 as MNHEY and CDR2 as SVGAGI. The CDR3 region has the DNA TGTGCCAGCAGTTACTCCCCCGGGGGGACAGATACGCAGTATTTT. Its translation: CASSYSPGGTDTQYF.

This clonotype was detected once. The J gene is TRBJ1-6, the V gene TRBV10-3, with TRBD1 matching over 7 bases. V was pared by 11 bases and J by 7 bases, with 8 bases of the junction left unmatched. CDR1 ENHRY and CDR2 SYGVKD come from the germline V gene. CDR3 length: 13 residues. CDR3: CAAGGGTNSPLHF. The CDR3 DNA reads TGTGCCGCAGGGGGGGGGACCAATTCACCCCTCCACTTT.

This clonotype was detected only a few times. For the CDR3, the DNA is TGTGCCAGCAGTTTAGGGACACCCTTCGCTGGCTACACCTTC. It is translated as CASSLGTPFAGYTF. The rearrangement joins TRBV28 to TRBJ1-2; D might be TRBD1 (6 bases). The germline V gene encodes CDR1 MDHEN and CDR2 SYDVKM. The CDR3 spans 14 residues. The V gene lost 2 bases and the J gene lost 7 bases, with 14 bases spanning the gap.

This clonotype was picked up many times. The chain is built from TRBV7-2 and TRBJ2-5; D unclear. The CDR3 has 14 residues. Germline V gene lookup returns CDR1 SGHTA and CDR2 FQGNSA. V was pared by 5 bases and J by 1 base, with 11 bases between. The CDR3, as DNA: TGTGCCAGCAGCCCGGGCCGAGTCCAAGAGACCCAGTACTTC. Protein sequence: CASSPGRVQETQYF.

The rearrangement joins TRBV30 to TRBJ1-2, with 11 bases lining up with TRBD1. Per germline, CDR1 GTSNPN and CDR2 SVGIG (reference sequence). The J segment lost 7 bases and the V segment lost 3 bases, leaving 1 base of the junction unmatched. CDR3 length: 12 amino acids. The DNA for the CDR3 is TGTGCCTGGAGGGGGACAGGGGGTGGCTACACCTTC. This codes for CAWRGTGGGYTF.

CDR3 bases: TGCAGTGCTCCGCGCGGTGGGGGACCAAACACCGGGGAGCTGTTTTTT. It yields the protein CSAPRGGGPNTGELFF. The J gene is TRBJ2-2, the V gene TRBV20-1, with D perhaps matching TRBD1 or TRBD2 (5 bases each). V was clipped by 5 bases and J by 2 bases, with 18 bases between them. Looked up from germline, CDR1 is DFQATT and CDR2 is SNEGSKA (reference sequence). The CDR3 runs to 16 residues.

The V call is TRBV4-3, the J call TRBJ1-2; 8 bases agree with TRBD1. CDR3 length: 16 residues. Germline V gene data show CDR1 as LGHNA and CDR2 as YSLEER. V lost 3 bases and J lost 2; bases outside the gene matches: 8. CDR3 nucleotide sequence: TGCGCCAGCAGCCAGGTTCGACAGGGGTCCAACTATGGCTACACCTTC. It yields the protein CASSQVRQGSNYGYTF.

This clonotype was detected ten times or more. The chain has TRBV27 and TRBJ2-3; 7 bases line up with TRBD2. The CDR3 extends over 15 amino acids. The germline V gene encodes CDR1 MNHEY and CDR2 SMNVEV (reference sequence). Unmatched junction bases numbered 9, after V lost 3 bases and J lost 6 bases. The DNA of the CDR3 is TGTGCCAGCAGTTTTGAGCGGGGAGGTTTGGATACGCAGTATTTT. Amino acid sequence: CASSFERGGLDTQYF.

There are a few counts of this clonotype. The J gene is TRBJ2-3, the V gene TRBV15, with 9 bases aligning to TRBD1. Germline assignment: CDR1 LNHNV and CDR2 YYDKDF (reference sequence). This CDR3 contains 16 residues. V lost 5 bases and J lost 5; bases outside the gene matches: 11. The CDR3 protein is CATSWIGTGFGDTQYF. The CDR3 DNA reads as TGTGCCACCAGCTGGATCGGGACAGGGTTCGGAGATACGCAGTATTTT.

The J gene is TRBJ2-7, the V gene TRBV6-6; maybe TRBD1 (6 bases). Deletions cut 2 bases from V and 4 bases from J, with 15 bases between. Germline CDR1 MNHNY, CDR2 SVGAGI (reference sequence). The CDR3 has 15 residues. This chain's CDR3 is CASSYPQGNRYEQYF. The CDR3 region has the DNA TGTGCCAGCAGTTACCCCCAGGGGAATCGATACGAGCAGTACTTC.

The chain couples TRBV28 to TRBJ1-2; no reliable D call. The CDR3 loop spans 12 amino acids. V was shortened by 8 bases and J by 5 bases, with 12 bases between the two germline ends. Germline lookup yields CDR1 MDHEN and CDR2 SYDVKM. In DNA, the CDR3 is TGTGCCAGCTGGTCCTCGCTGTATGGCTACACCTTC. It translates to CASWSSLYGYTF.

Concerning this clonotype itself: One base away lies a much larger clone, so this may be a sequencing read error. The chain joins TRBV29-1 to TRBJ2-7; D gene ambiguous. Germline CDR1 and CDR2: SQVTM and ANQGSEA. The germline V and J ends were trimmed by 2 bases and 6 bases, with 17 bases remaining between them. The CDR3 loop spans 14 amino acids. This chain's CDR3 is CSVEFSIAPLEQYF. The CDR3 DNA follows: TGCAGCGTTGAATTTAGCATAGCCCCCCTCGAGCAGTACTTC.

The table lists this clonotype with many counts. This sequence may be a read error, since a much larger clone differs from it by one base. The V and J genes are TRBV20-1 and TRBJ2-7; 10 bases line up with TRBD2. The CDR3 covers 16 residues. Germline V gene data show CDR1 as DFQATT and CDR2 as SNEGSKA (reference sequence). The CDR3 sequence is CSRGPSGGKARYEQYF. The CDR3 nucleotides read TGCAGCCGGGGGCCTAGCGGGGGTAAAGCTCGGTACGAGCAGTACTTC.

This clonotype was observed many times. The CDR3 DNA is TGTGCCAGCAGCTTAACCCCGTCGGGCTCTAGCACAGATACGCAGTATTTT. Translation gives CASSLTPSGSSTDTQYF. The chain is built from TRBV7-2 and TRBJ2-3; D is ambiguous. This CDR3 spans 17 amino acids. The V gene's germline CDR1 is SGHTA and CDR2 FQGNSA. Trimming cost V 2 bases and J 0 bases, with 15 bases left between them.

The chain uses TRBV5-1 and TRBJ2-1; D not certain. V shed 4 bases and J shed 6 bases, with 11 bases lying between them. CDR1 and CDR2 (germline): SGHRS, YFSETQ. This CDR3 spans 13 amino acids. In nucleotides, the CDR3 is TGCGCCAGCAGCGTGATAACGGCCAATGAGCAGTTCTTC. This encodes CASSVITANEQFF. Based on the CDR3 plus reference TRBV5-1 and TRBJ2-1, the full variable domain is KAGVTQTPRYLIKTRGQQVTLSCSPISGHRSVSWYQQTPGQGLQFLFEYFSETQRNKGNFPGRFSGRQFSNSRSEMNVSTLELGDSALYLCASSVITANEQFFGPGTRLTVL.

The rearrangement uses TRBV12-3 or TRBV12-4 and TRBJ1-2, with 7 bases aligning to TRBD1. This CDR3 is built from 13 residues. The ends lost 6 bases at V and 6 bases at J; junction bases unmatched: 7. CDR3 bases: TGTGCCAGCAGCTTGACAGGGAGGAATGGCTACACCTTC. This gives the protein CASSLTGRNGYTF.

This rearrangement joins TRBV6-6 to TRBJ1-1, with TRBD1 as a possible D gene (5 bases). Trimming removed 7 bases from V and 1 base from J, with 10 bases in between. CDR1 and CDR2 (germline): MNHNY, SVGAGI (reference sequence). The CDR3 runs to 13 residues. The CDR3 protein is CASITGENTEAFF. In DNA, the CDR3 is TGTGCCAGCATCACGGGGGAGAACACTGAAGCTTTCTTT.

This clonotype was observed at least ten times. The J gene is TRBJ2-7, the V gene TRBV20-1; D is ambiguous. Germline CDR1 reads DFQATT; CDR2 reads SNEGSKA (reference sequence). This CDR3 has 14 amino acids. V lost 2 bases, J lost 0 bases, and 11 bases lay in between. The DNA of the CDR3 is TGCAGTGCTAGAATCGCGACAAACTCCTACGAGCAGTACTTC. Protein: CSARIATNSYEQYF.

Many counts were recorded for this clonotype. The genes are TRBV20-1 and TRBJ1-2; D is possibly TRBD1 (6 bases). This CDR3 contains 11 residues. V dropped 0 bases and J dropped 9 bases, with 8 bases sitting between them. Germline values: CDR1 DFQATT, CDR2 SNEGSKA (reference sequence). CDR3 nucleotides: TGCAGTGCTAGAGATCAGGGGAGCTACACCTTC. Protein: CSARDQGSYTF.

This clonotype has just one count. This sequence joins TRBV6-5 and TRBJ1-5; TRBD1 might be the D (6 bases). The CDR3 covers 15 residues. From germline, CDR1 is MNHEY and CDR2 SVGAGI. Trimming stripped 8 bases from V and 5 bases from J, with 19 bases between. CDR3 bases: TGTGCCAGCCGCCCCAGGGGAAATTGGGATCAGCCCCAGCATTTT. Its protein is CASRPRGNWDQPQHF.

This chain links TRBV7-8 with TRBJ2-5; no reliable D call. CDR1 and CDR2 (germline): SGHVS, FQNEAQ. Trimming took off 1 base at V and 11 bases at J, with 23 bases between the two ends. The CDR3 loop spans 16 amino acids. CDR3 protein: CASSLDAGRRSYGQYF. DNA for the CDR3: TGTGCCAGCAGCTTAGATGCCGGACGGCGGTCCTACGGGCAGTACTTC.

This clonotype showed up just once. V and J are TRBV5-1 and TRBJ1-1; D is undetermined. CDR3 length equals 17 residues. Germline V gene lookup returns CDR1 SGHRS and CDR2 YFSETQ. V gave up 3 bases and J gave up 3 bases, with 21 bases separating them. DNA of the CDR3: TGCGCCAGCAGCTCGAAAGGAAAGGGAGTTTGGGACACTGAAGCTTTCTTT. It encodes CASSSKGKGVWDTEAFF.

This clonotype appeared a few times. CDR3 sequence reads: CASTSGTHSYEQYF. The CDR3 DNA reads TGTGCCAGCACCTCCGGGACACACTCCTACGAGCAGTACTTC. The genes are TRBV5-4 and TRBJ2-7; possibly TRBD1 for D (6 bases). From germline, CDR1 is SGHNT and CDR2 YYREEE (reference sequence). The CDR3 extends over 14 amino acids. Deletions cut 6 bases from V and 0 bases from J, with 13 bases between.